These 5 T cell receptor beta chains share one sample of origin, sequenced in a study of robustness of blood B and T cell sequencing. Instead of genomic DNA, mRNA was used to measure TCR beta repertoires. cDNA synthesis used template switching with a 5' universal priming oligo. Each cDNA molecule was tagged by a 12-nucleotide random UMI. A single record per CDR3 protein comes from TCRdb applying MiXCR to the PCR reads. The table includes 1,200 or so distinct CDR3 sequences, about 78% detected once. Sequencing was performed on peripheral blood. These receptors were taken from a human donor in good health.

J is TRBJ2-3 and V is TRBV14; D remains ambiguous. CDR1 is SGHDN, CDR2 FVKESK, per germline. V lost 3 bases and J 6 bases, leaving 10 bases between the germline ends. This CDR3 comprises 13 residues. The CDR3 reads CASSHNRRDTQYF. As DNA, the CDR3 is TGTGCCAGCAGCCATAATCGTCGGGATACGCAGTATTTT.

CDR3 in amino acids: CASSFGQTNEKLFF. The CDR3, as DNA: TGTGCCAGCAGCTTTGGACAGACTAATGAAAAACTGTTTTTT. V gene TRBV5-4 combines with J gene TRBJ1-4; perhaps TRBD1 as D (6 bases). CDR1 and CDR2 from the germline V gene are SGHNT and YYREEE (reference sequence). With 2 bases removed from V and 2 bases from J, the gap between germline ends came to 7 bases. CDR3 length equals 14 residues.

CDR3 DNA sequence: TGTGCCAGCAGCACCGGGACAGGGGTAATTAATGAAAAACTGTTTTTT. Translation: CASSTGTGVINEKLFF. This chain connects TRBV7-9 to TRBJ1-4; TRBD1 aligns across 10 bases. The V segment lost 5 bases and the J segment 4 bases; nucleotides outside the gene matches: 7. CDR1 and CDR2 from the germline V gene are SEHNR and FQNEAQ (reference sequence). The CDR3 is made up of 16 amino acids.

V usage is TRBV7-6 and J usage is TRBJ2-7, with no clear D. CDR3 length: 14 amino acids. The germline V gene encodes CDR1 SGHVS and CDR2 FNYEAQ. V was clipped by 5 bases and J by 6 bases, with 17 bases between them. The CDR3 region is CASSPHPQVGEQYF. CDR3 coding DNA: TGTGCCAGCAGCCCCCACCCCCAAGTCGGCGAGCAGTACTTC.

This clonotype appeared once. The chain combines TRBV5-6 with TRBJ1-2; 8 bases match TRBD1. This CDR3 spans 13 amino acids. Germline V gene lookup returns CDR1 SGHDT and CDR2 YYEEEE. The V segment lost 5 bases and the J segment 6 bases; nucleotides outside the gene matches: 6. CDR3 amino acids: CASSDTGGNGYTF. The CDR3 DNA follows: TGTGCCAGCAGTGATACAGGGGGAAATGGCTACACCTTC.